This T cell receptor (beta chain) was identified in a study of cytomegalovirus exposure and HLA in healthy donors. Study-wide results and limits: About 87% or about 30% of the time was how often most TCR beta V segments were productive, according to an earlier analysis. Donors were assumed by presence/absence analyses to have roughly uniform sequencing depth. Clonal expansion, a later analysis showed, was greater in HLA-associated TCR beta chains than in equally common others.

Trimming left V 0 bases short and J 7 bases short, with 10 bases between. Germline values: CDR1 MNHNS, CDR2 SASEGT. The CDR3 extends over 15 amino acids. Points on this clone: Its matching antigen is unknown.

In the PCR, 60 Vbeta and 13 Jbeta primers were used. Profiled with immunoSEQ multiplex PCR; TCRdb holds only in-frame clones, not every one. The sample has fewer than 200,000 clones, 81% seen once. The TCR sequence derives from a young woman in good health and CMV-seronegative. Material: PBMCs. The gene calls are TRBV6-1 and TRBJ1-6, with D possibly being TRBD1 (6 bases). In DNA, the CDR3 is TGTGCCAGCAGTGAAGCAAGTGGGGGCAATTCACCCCTCCACTTT. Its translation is CASSEASGGNSPLHF.